This T cell receptor beta chain was sequenced for a study of cytomegalovirus exposure and HLA in healthy donors. PCR involved 60 Vbeta and 13 Jbeta primers. The repertoire was sequenced with immunoSEQ multiplex PCR; TCRdb's copy has only in-frame clones and lacks some. The sample shows over 250,000 clones, about 66% of them seen only once. The CDR3 sequence is 14 residues long. Looked up from germline, CDR1 is MDHEN and CDR2 is SYDVKM. V trimming: 5 bases; J trimming: 3 bases; junction bases outside the gene matches: 4. Material: PBMCs. The gene calls are TRBV28 and TRBJ2-3, with 8 positions matching TRBD1. The TCR comes from a female donor in good health and CMV-seronegative. DNA for the CDR3: TGTGCCAGCAGTAAGGACAGGGTAACAGATACGCAGTATTTT. Protein: CASSKDRVTDTQYF.